These 19 T cell receptor beta chains were all obtained from the same sample, sequenced in a study of cytomegalovirus exposure and HLA in healthy donors. Primers: 60 Vbeta forward and 13 Jbeta reverse. Assay: immunoSEQ multiplex PCR; the TCRdb copy retains only in-frame clones and omits some. This table has 150,000 to 200,000 clones, 75% appearing once. Sequencing input: PBMCs. The source of these receptors is a male donor in good health and CMV-seronegative.

V and J are TRBV7-2 and TRBJ2-1, with 8 bases lining up with TRBD1. The V gene end was trimmed by 6 bases and the J gene end by 5 bases; junction bases not matched to a gene: 6. This CDR3 has 14 residues. Germline V gene sequence: CDR1 SGHTA, CDR2 FQGNSA. The CDR3, as DNA: TGTGCCAGCAGTTACAACAGGGGGAACAATGAGCAGTTCTTC. Its translation: CASSYNRGNNEQFF.

V is TRBV6-5 and J is TRBJ2-7; tentative D call: TRBD2 (5 bases). The CDR3 has 16 amino acids. V was cut by 0 bases and J by 0 bases, with 12 bases left in between. Germline assignment: CDR1 MNHEY and CDR2 SVGAGI. CDR3 residues: CASSYSEVTLSYEQYF. For the CDR3, the DNA is TGTGCCAGCAGTTACTCGGAGGTGACACTCTCCTACGAGCAGTACTTC.

The J gene is TRBJ1-4, the V gene TRBV5-6; 8 bases fit TRBD1. This CDR3 region has 14 residues. Germline V gene lookup returns CDR1 SGHDT and CDR2 YYEEEE. Germline trimming cut 0 bases from V and 9 bases from J; bases unmatched to any gene: 4. The CDR3 nucleotides are TGTGCCAGCAGCTTGGAGCGGGACAGGAAAAAACTGTTTTTT. Translated, it gives CASSLERDRKKLFF. The full variable domain, with the rest looked up from reference TRBV5-6 and TRBJ1-4, is DAGVTQSPTHLIKTRGQQVTLRCSPKSGHDTVSWYQQALGQGPQFIFQYYEEEERQRGNFPDRFSGHQFPNYSSELNVNALLLGDSALYLCASSLERDRKKLFFGSGTQLSVL.

This clone was observed a handful of times. The J gene is TRBJ2-1, the V gene TRBV6-5, with D perhaps TRBD2 (6 bases). Per germline, CDR1 MNHEY and CDR2 SVGAGI. V gave up 5 bases and J gave up 7 bases, with 18 bases separating them. CDR3 length equals 15 residues. The CDR3 region has the DNA TGTGCCAGCAGTCCCGTGGGGGAGGCATGGAATGAGCAGTTCTTC. Amino acids: CASSPVGEAWNEQFF.

The chain employs TRBV4-1 and TRBJ2-3, with TRBD2 as a possible D gene (6 bases). Germline assignment: CDR1 MGHRA and CDR2 YSYEKL. V was cut by 5 bases and J by 0 bases, with 21 bases left in between. This CDR3 contains 18 residues. The CDR3 loop reads CASSYFAGTATSTDTQYF. The CDR3 bases are TGCGCCAGCAGCTACTTCGCAGGGACTGCGACTAGCACAGATACGCAGTATTTT.

The rearrangement joins TRBV6-5 to TRBJ1-3; no firm D call. Germline CDR1 and CDR2: MNHEY and SVGAGI. CDR3 length equals 14 residues. Trimming took 5 bases from V and 0 from J, leaving 8 bases between them. The CDR3 region is CASSPPGSGNTIYF. DNA for the CDR3: TGTGCCAGCAGTCCCCCGGGCTCTGGAAACACCATATATTTT.

This chain links TRBV30 with TRBJ1-1; tentative D call: TRBD1 (6 bases). Trimming stripped 5 bases from V and 4 bases from J, with 14 bases between. The CDR3 loop spans 13 amino acids. Germline lookup yields CDR1 GTSNPN and CDR2 SVGIG (reference sequence). Here the CDR3 reads CAWPGQKCTEAFF. The CDR3 DNA reads as TGTGCCTGGCCCGGACAGAAATGCACTGAAGCTTTCTTT.

The J gene is TRBJ2-1, the V gene TRBV27, with D perhaps matching TRBD2 (6 bases). The CDR3 totals 16 residues. V was cut by 8 bases and J by 7 bases, with 24 bases left in between. Germline V lookup: CDR1 MNHEY, CDR2 SMNVEV (reference sequence). The chain's CDR3 is CASGVWFLGRGNEQFF. The CDR3, as DNA: TGTGCCAGCGGTGTATGGTTTCTGGGCCGGGGGAATGAGCAGTTCTTC.

For this clone: Within the sample, other DNA sequences also encode this same CDR3. The chain recombines TRBV7-3 with TRBJ1-1; D remains unclear. This CDR3 comprises 13 residues. Germline values: CDR1 SGHTA, CDR2 FQGTGA. V dropped 2 bases and J dropped 0 bases, with 4 bases sitting between them. Here the CDR3 DNA reads TGTGCCAGCAGCTTATCGGTGAACACTGAAGCTTTCTTT. It is translated as CASSLSVNTEAFF.

The chain has TRBV30 and TRBJ1-2; D not resolved. The CDR3 extends over 14 amino acids. The germline gives CDR1 GTSNPN, CDR2 SVGIG (reference sequence). The ends were cut back, 0 bases at V and 8 bases at J, with 16 bases in the middle. CDR3 protein: CAWSVSLGLGGYTF. Here the CDR3 DNA reads TGTGCCTGGAGTGTGTCTTTGGGCCTTGGGGGCTACACCTTC. The whole variable domain, remainder taken from reference TRBV30 and TRBJ1-2, is SQTIHQWPATLVQPVGSPLSLECTVEGTSNPNLYWYRQAAGRGLQLLFYSVGIGQISSEVPQNLSASRPQDRQFILSSKKLLLSDSGFYLCAWSVSLGLGGYTFGSGTRLTVV.

The chain is built from TRBV7-7 and TRBJ1-2; D gene unclear. The V end lost 5 bases, the J end lost 2 bases, and 18 bases lay between the germline ends. CDR3 length: 16 residues. Germline CDR1 and CDR2: SSHAT and FNYEAQ (reference sequence). CDR3 coding DNA: TGTGCCAGCAGCCCCGGGAAGGCGGGCACGAACTATGGCTACACCTTC. It translates to CASSPGKAGTNYGYTF.

The chain joins TRBV6-1 to TRBJ2-7; TRBD2 is a possible D gene (7 bases). The length of the CDR3 is 15 residues. CDR1 and CDR2 (germline): MNHNS, SASEGT. V was trimmed by 2 bases and J by 3 bases, leaving 14 bases between them. In DNA, the CDR3 is TGTGCCAGCAGTGAAACGGGGGGCGAGGGCTACGAGCAGTACTTC. Its translation: CASSETGGEGYEQYF.

The sample holds a few counts of this clone. The chain links TRBV2 to TRBJ1-4; TRBD1 aligns across 11 bases. V gave up 6 bases and J gave up 8 bases; unmatched junction bases: 5. CDR1 is SNHLY and CDR2 is FYNNEI in the germline V gene. CDR3 length: 14 residues. The CDR3 region is CASRTGTGGEKLFF. The CDR3 DNA follows: TGTGCCAGCAGAACCGGGACAGGGGGGGAAAAACTGTTTTTT.

This clone was seen only a few times. J is TRBJ2-2 and V is TRBV7-3; D ambiguous. Per the germline V gene, CDR1 is SGHTA and CDR2 is FQGTGA. This CDR3 is 12 amino acids long. Trimming cost V 2 bases and J 8 bases, with 6 bases left between them. The CDR3 region is CASSLSGGELFF. CDR3 DNA: TGTGCCAGCAGCTTATCCGGTGGGGAGCTGTTTTTT.

The V and J genes are TRBV6-5 and TRBJ2-5; a possible D gene is TRBD2 (5 bases). Germline CDR1 MNHEY, CDR2 SVGAGI. This CDR3 has 14 amino acids. V lost 0 bases to trimming and J lost 4 bases, with 9 bases between them. The CDR3 region has the DNA TGTGCCAGCAGTTACTCGTTTCTAGCAGAGACCCAGTACTTC. Its translation is CASSYSFLAETQYF.

This chain uses TRBV14 with TRBJ2-3; 7 bases agree with TRBD1. CDR3 length: 16 amino acids. Germline V lookup: CDR1 SGHDN, CDR2 FVKESK. The V segment lost 5 bases and the J segment 4 bases; nucleotides outside the gene matches: 12. CDR3 loop: CASSLGQLFTSDTQYF. CDR3 bases: TGTGCCAGCAGCTTGGGACAGCTTTTTACCTCAGATACGCAGTATTTT.

V and J are TRBV7-3 and TRBJ2-3, with 10 positions matching TRBD2. The CDR3 has 16 residues. Germline V gene lookup returns CDR1 SGHTA and CDR2 FQGTGA. Unmatched junction bases numbered 5, after V lost 5 bases and J lost 0 bases. This CDR3 is CASSPLAGDSTDTQYF. CDR3 bases: TGTGCCAGCAGCCCTCTAGCGGGAGACAGCACAGATACGCAGTATTTT.

The rearrangement joins TRBV7-6 to TRBJ1-4; D call uncertain. V was cut by 1 base and J by 5 bases, with 11 bases left in between. This CDR3 has 15 residues. The germline V gene has CDR1 SGHVS and CDR2 FNYEAQ. The CDR3 bases are TGTGCCAGCAGCTTAGGGGCAGTTAAAAATGAAAAACTGTTTTTT. This translates into CASSLGAVKNEKLFF.

This clone was found once. The chain uses TRBV27 and TRBJ1-2; D is unclear. The V gene lost 1 base and the J gene lost 2 bases, with 11 bases spanning the gap. This CDR3 is 15 amino acids long. CDR1 and CDR2 from the germline V gene are MNHEY and SMNVEV (reference sequence). CDR3 nucleotides: TGTGCCAGCAGTTTATTTGCGTCCCTCAACTATGGCTACACCTTC. Its protein product is CASSLFASLNYGYTF.